Each of the 10 T cell receptor beta chains below was sequenced from the same sample in a study of blood T cell repertoires in COVID-19. The method was immunoSEQ multiplex PCR; TCRdb's version includes in-frame clones alone and lacks a portion of them. The sample consists of approximately 200,000 clones, around 83% of them appearing once. The sequenced sample was peripheral blood. The receptors come from a man aged 35 to 55 with acute or convalescent COVID-19.

The genes are TRBV6-6 and TRBJ1-1; TRBD1 aligns across 7 bases. Germline CDR1 MNHNY, CDR2 SVGAGI (reference sequence). V lost 5 bases to trimming and J lost 4 bases; unmatched junction nucleotides: 13. This CDR3 has 16 amino acids. The CDR3 here is CASSTEQGIGVTEAFF. CDR3 coding DNA: TGTGCCAGCAGTACCGAACAGGGGATTGGGGTCACTGAAGCTTTCTTT.

The chain combines TRBV9 with TRBJ2-2; no clear D gene. CDR1 and CDR2 (germline): SGDLS, YYNGEE. V shed 0 bases and J shed 7 bases, with 10 bases lying between them. The CDR3 is 14 amino acids. The CDR3 region is CASSVAWSGGELFF. The CDR3 DNA reads as TGTGCCAGCAGCGTAGCGTGGTCCGGCGGGGAGCTGTTTTTT.

J is TRBJ2-2 and V is TRBV4-2, with D unresolved. Germline CDR1 reads LGHNA; CDR2 reads YNFKEQ. The CDR3 has 14 residues. Trimming pared 1 base from V and 1 base from J, leaving 4 bases between. CDR3 in DNA: TGTGCCAGCAGCCAAGCCTTGAACACCGGGGAGCTGTTTTTT. Translated: CASSQALNTGELFF.

The chain recombines TRBV5-6 with TRBJ1-1; D unclear. This CDR3 has 13 amino acids. The V end was cut by 3 bases, the J end by 4 bases, with 10 bases between. CDR1 and CDR2 (germline): SGHDT, YYEEEE. CDR3 nucleotide sequence: TGTGCCAGCAGCTACGACACCACCACTGAAGCTTTCTTT. Residues: CASSYDTTTEAFF.

The V and J genes are TRBV28 and TRBJ2-2, with 7 bases that match TRBD2. J was trimmed by 0 bases and V by 6 bases; bases with no gene match: 7. Germline CDR1 and CDR2: MDHEN and SYDVKM. CDR3 size: 16 residues. The CDR3, as DNA: TGTGCCAGCAGAGGAGGGAGGGGAGCGAACACCGGGGAGCTGTTTTTT. Protein product: CASRGGRGANTGELFF.

V usage is TRBV6-5 and J usage is TRBJ2-5, with D perhaps matching TRBD2 (7 bases). The germline CDR1 and CDR2 sequences are MNHEY and SVGAGI. V dropped 9 bases and J dropped 3 bases, with 20 bases sitting between them. This CDR3 has 15 residues. The CDR3 reads CASGEGGETKETQYF. CDR3 nucleotides: TGTGCCAGTGGGGAGGGGGGAGAAACTAAAGAGACCCAGTACTTC.

The chain links TRBV27 to TRBJ2-2, with TRBD1 matching over 7 bases. V gave up 2 bases and J gave up 4 bases; unmatched junction bases: 4. The CDR3 has 15 amino acids. The germline V gene has CDR1 MNHEY and CDR2 SMNVEV (reference sequence). Here the CDR3 DNA reads TGTGCCAGCAGTTTAAACCCAGGGGGCACCGGGGAGCTGTTTTTT. Its translation: CASSLNPGGTGELFF.

The table lists this clone with a few counts. This sequence joins TRBV5-1 and TRBJ2-2; no definite D call. The germline CDR1 and CDR2 sequences are SGHRS and YFSETQ. The CDR3 sequence is 13 residues long. V was pared by 2 bases and J by 5 bases, with 7 bases between. CDR3 bases: TGCGCCAGCAGCTTACCCGGGACCGGGGAGCTGTTTTTT. Translating gives CASSLPGTGELFF. The variable domain in full, completed from reference TRBV5-1 and TRBJ2-2, reads KAGVTQTPRYLIKTRGQQVTLSCSPISGHRSVSWYQQTPGQGLQFLFEYFSETQRNKGNFPGRFSGRQFSNSRSEMNVSTLELGDSALYLCASSLPGTGELFFGEGSRLTVL.

This clone showed up just a few times. The chain combines TRBV18 with TRBJ1-2; D perhaps matches TRBD1 (6 bases). Germline V gene sequence: CDR1 KGHSH, CDR2 LQKENI. The CDR3 contains 13 residues. The V end lost 5 bases, the J end lost 0 bases, and 7 bases lay between the germline ends. The CDR3 protein is CASSGGANYGYTF. As DNA, the CDR3 is TGTGCCAGCTCAGGGGGCGCTAACTATGGCTACACCTTC.

This chain links TRBV7-2 with TRBJ2-7; the match to TRBD2 covers 10 bases. The V and J ends lost 1 base and 6 bases, in that order; junction bases with no gene match: 6. The V gene's germline CDR1 is SGHTA and CDR2 FQGNSA. The CDR3 has 15 residues. This chain's CDR3 is CASSLEQRGGREQYF. The CDR3 DNA reads TGTGCCAGCAGCTTAGAACAGCGGGGGGGCCGCGAGCAGTACTTC.